The sequence of this T cell receptor (beta chain) was determined in a study of STAT5B mutations in CD4+ large granular lymphocyte leukemia. Sequencing used immunoSEQ multiplex PCR; TCRdb keeps in-frame clones, though not all of them. The sample has roughly 23,000 clones, around 80% seen once. This clone was seen a single time. Trimming cost V 1 base and J 0 bases; bases outside gene matches: 5. Looked up from germline, CDR1 is SGHTA and CDR2 is FQGNSA. The CDR3 length is 17 residues. Source material: CD4+ T cells from blood buffy coats. V gene TRBV7-2 combines with J gene TRBJ1-3, with TRBD1 matching 8 bases. The source of this sequence is a human donor in good health. The CDR3 coding sequence is TGTGCCAGCAGCTTAGGAGGACAGGGTATCTCTGGAAACACCATATATTTT. This translates into CASSLGGQGISGNTIYF.